This entry lists 17 T cell receptor beta chains sequenced from one sample in a study of response to subunit inactivated influenza vaccine. TCRdb analysed the RT-PCR reads with MiXCR anew, one entry per CDR3 protein. The sample includes a few hundred thousand distinct CDR3 sequences, under 8.5% of them seen just once. The source material was PBMCs from blood, sampled roughly 24 months after vaccination. Receptor source: a man between 50 and 69 years old who received an inactivated influenza vaccine.

This chain joins TRBV20-1 and TRBJ1-1, with D possibly TRBD1 on 5 matching bases. Germline V gene data show CDR1 as DFQATT and CDR2 as SNEGSKA (reference sequence). The CDR3 extends over 13 amino acids. Trimming removed 5 bases from V and 0 bases from J, with 10 bases in between. The CDR3 coding sequence is TGCAGTGCTCTGAGGGGCATGAACACTGAAGCTTTCTTT. Translated, it gives CSALRGMNTEAFF.

This clonotype was detected many times. The chain has TRBV7-2 and TRBJ2-7; D call uncertain. CDR1 SGHTA and CDR2 FQGNSA come from the germline V gene. The CDR3 covers 12 residues. Trimming removed 5 bases at V and 6 bases at J, with 11 bases between. The CDR3 sequence: CASSPPTAEQYF. The CDR3 nucleotides are TGTGCCAGCAGCCCACCTACCGCCGAGCAGTACTTC. Variable domain in full (rest from reference TRBV7-2 and TRBJ2-7): GAGVSQSPSNKVTEKGKDVELRCDPISGHTALYWYRQSLGQGLEFLIYFQGNSAPDKSGLPSDRFSAERTGGSVSTLTIQRTQQEDSAVYLCASSPPTAEQYFGPGTRLTVT.

The chain joins TRBV3-1 to TRBJ2-3; TRBD2 aligns across 13 bases. The length of the CDR3 is 18 residues. Germline values: CDR1 LGHDT, CDR2 YNNKEL (reference sequence). The V and J ends lost 3 bases and 2 bases, in that order; junction bases with no gene match: 8. The CDR3 sequence: CASSQSGTSGNPTDTQYF. CDR3 sequence (DNA): TGTGCCAGCAGCCAGTCCGGGACTAGCGGGAATCCCACAGATACGCAGTATTTT.

The gene calls are TRBV3-1 and TRBJ1-1; D gene uncertain. The CDR3 length is 11 residues. V lost 3 bases, J lost 5 bases, and 4 bases lay in between. Germline loops: CDR1 LGHDT, CDR2 YNNKEL (reference sequence). CDR3 sequence (DNA): TGTGCCAGCAGCCAGACAACTGAAGCTTTCTTT. This encodes CASSQTTEAFF. The full variable domain, in which reference TRBV3-1 and TRBJ1-1 provide the parts outside the CDR3, is DTAVSQTPKYLVTQMGNDKSIKCEQNLGHDTMYWYKQDSKKFLKIMFSYNNKELIINETVPNRFSPKSPDKAHLNLHINSLELGDSAVYFCASSQTTEAFFGQGTRLTVV.

This clonotype was counted between two and nine times. The J gene is TRBJ1-2, the V gene TRBV5-1; 7 positions agree with TRBD1. The CDR3 sequence is 15 residues long. Trimming removed 4 bases from V and 2 bases from J; junction bases left unmatched: 8. Germline lookup yields CDR1 SGHRS and CDR2 YFSETQ. The CDR3 DNA sequence: TGCGCCAGCAGCGTCGGGCCGACAGGGAACTATGGCTACACCTTC. As protein: CASSVGPTGNYGYTF.

This clonotype was seen more than once but under ten times. The V and J genes are TRBV18 and TRBJ1-6, with 7 bases identical to TRBD1. Germline assignment: CDR1 KGHSH and CDR2 LQKENI. The CDR3 length is 15 residues. The V and J ends lost 1 base and 7 bases, in that order; junction bases with no gene match: 4. CDR3 residues: CASSPQGTANSPLHF. The CDR3 coding sequence is TGTGCCAGCTCACCACAAGGGACAGCAAATTCACCCCTCCACTTT.

This clonotype has only a few counts. The V call is TRBV5-1, the J call TRBJ2-1; D not certain. Looked up from germline, CDR1 is SGHRS and CDR2 is YFSETQ. The V and J ends lost 1 base and 3 bases respectively, with 11 bases between them. The CDR3 runs to 15 residues. CDR3 sequence reads: CASSLMAEFYNEQFF. CDR3 DNA sequence: TGCGCCAGCAGCTTGATGGCGGAGTTCTACAATGAGCAGTTCTTC.

The table lists this clonotype with a few counts. The chain joins TRBV29-1 to TRBJ1-2; tentatively, D is TRBD1 (6 bases). The CDR3 contains 13 residues. Germline-derived CDR1 and CDR2 are SQVTM and ANQGSEA. The ends were cut back, 1 base at V and 8 bases at J, with 14 bases in the middle. Here the CDR3 DNA reads TGCAGCGTTGAAGGGACAGAGTCAGGCGGCTACACCTTC. Translated, it gives CSVEGTESGGYTF.

Of note for this clonotype: Relative to the germline gene, one junction end is altered; a read error may explain this. The J gene is TRBJ1-1, the V gene TRBV10-3; tentative D call: TRBD1 (6 bases). Germline V gene data show CDR1 as ENHRY and CDR2 as SYGVKD. The CDR3 has 13 amino acids. CDR3 amino acids: CAIKSRGHTAAFF. The CDR3 coding sequence is TGTGCCATCAAAAGCAGGGGACACACTGCAGCTTTCTTT.

This rearrangement joins TRBV24-1 to TRBJ2-5; 8 bases are a match to TRBD1. The V segment lost 3 bases and the J segment 5 bases; nucleotides outside the gene matches: 4. The CDR3 runs to 14 residues. From germline, CDR1 is KGHDR and CDR2 SFDVKD. The CDR3: CATSDLGQGETQYF. The DNA of the CDR3 is TGTGCCACCAGTGATCTTGGACAGGGTGAGACCCAGTACTTC.

This clonotype was observed at least ten times. The chain recombines TRBV7-9 with TRBJ1-2; D is ambiguous. V lost 1 base to trimming and J lost 4 bases, with 10 bases between them. Per the germline V gene, CDR1 is SEHNR and CDR2 is FQNEAQ (reference sequence). This CDR3 spans 14 amino acids. As DNA, the CDR3 is TGTGCCAGCAGCTTAGGAGGCGAATCCTATGGCTACACCTTC. As protein: CASSLGGESYGYTF. The whole variable domain, filled in from reference TRBV7-9 and TRBJ1-2, reads DTGVSQNPRHKITKRGQNVTFRCDPISEHNRLYWYRQTLGQGPEFLTYFQNEAQLEKSRLLSDRFSAERPKGSFSTLEIQRTEQGDSAMYLCASSLGGESYGYTFGSGTRLTVV.

The rearrangement uses TRBV11-1 and TRBJ2-1; TRBD2 matches at 11 bases. V was clipped by 5 bases and J by 0 bases; unmatched bases: 9. Germline V gene lookup returns CDR1 SGHAT and CDR2 FQDESV (reference sequence). The CDR3 runs to 18 residues. CDR3 amino acids: CASSIRTSGSNSYNEQFF. The CDR3, as DNA: TGTGCCAGCAGCATCAGGACTAGCGGGTCGAACTCCTACAATGAGCAGTTCTTC.

The chain uses TRBV5-1 and TRBJ2-5; D may be TRBD1 (7 bases). This CDR3 is 14 amino acids long. Trimming removed 3 bases at V and 2 bases at J, with 11 bases between. Germline CDR1 is SGHRS and CDR2 is YFSETQ. CDR3: CASSWGDSQETQYF. CDR3 in DNA: TGCGCCAGCAGCTGGGGGGACAGTCAAGAGACCCAGTACTTC.

This sequence joins TRBV2 and TRBJ2-5; 8 nucleotides agree with TRBD2. Per germline, CDR1 SNHLY and CDR2 FYNNEI. The V gene end was trimmed by 5 bases and the J gene end by 7 bases; junction bases not matched to a gene: 18. The CDR3 loop spans 17 amino acids. The CDR3 is CASSPPGGQAASGTQYF. CDR3 DNA sequence: TGTGCCAGCAGTCCTCCGGGGGGGCAGGCAGCATCGGGGACCCAGTACTTC. The full variable domain, rest sourced from reference TRBV2 and TRBJ2-5, is EPEVTQTPSHQVTQMGQEVILRCVPISNHLYFYWYRQILGQKVEFLVSFYNNEISEKSEIFDDQFSVERPDGSNFTLKIRSTKLEDSAMYFCASSPPGGQAASGTQYFGPGTRLLVL.

In this sample, this clonotype turned up a few times. The chain is built from TRBV5-1 and TRBJ2-2; D is perhaps TRBD1 (5 bases). Germline V CDR1 and CDR2: SGHRS, YFSETQ. The CDR3 sequence is 15 residues long. Trimming took 3 bases from V and 5 from J, leaving 14 bases between them. This chain's CDR3 is CASSSPPGRTGELFF. The CDR3, as DNA: TGCGCCAGCAGCTCCCCCCCAGGGCGAACCGGGGAGCTGTTTTTT.

For this clonotype: This may come from a read error, since a much larger clone is one base off. J is TRBJ2-1 and V is TRBV7-9; D possibly uses TRBD1 or TRBD2 (5 bases each). The V end lost 1 base, the J end lost 6 bases, and 7 bases lay between the germline ends. CDR1 SEHNR and CDR2 FQNEAQ come from the germline V gene (reference sequence). The CDR3 spans 13 residues. CDR3 DNA: TGTGCCAGCAGCTTAGAAGGGACCAATGAGCAGTTCTTC. This encodes CASSLEGTNEQFF.

This clonotype came up a few times. The chain combines TRBV6-1 with TRBJ2-1, with D uncertain. There are 14 residues in the CDR3. The germline gives CDR1 MNHNS, CDR2 SASEGT. Trimming pared 5 bases from V and 5 bases from J, leaving 13 bases between. The CDR3 region is CASSTGGINNEQFF. As DNA, the CDR3 is TGTGCCAGCAGTACCGGCGGCATAAACAATGAGCAGTTCTTC.